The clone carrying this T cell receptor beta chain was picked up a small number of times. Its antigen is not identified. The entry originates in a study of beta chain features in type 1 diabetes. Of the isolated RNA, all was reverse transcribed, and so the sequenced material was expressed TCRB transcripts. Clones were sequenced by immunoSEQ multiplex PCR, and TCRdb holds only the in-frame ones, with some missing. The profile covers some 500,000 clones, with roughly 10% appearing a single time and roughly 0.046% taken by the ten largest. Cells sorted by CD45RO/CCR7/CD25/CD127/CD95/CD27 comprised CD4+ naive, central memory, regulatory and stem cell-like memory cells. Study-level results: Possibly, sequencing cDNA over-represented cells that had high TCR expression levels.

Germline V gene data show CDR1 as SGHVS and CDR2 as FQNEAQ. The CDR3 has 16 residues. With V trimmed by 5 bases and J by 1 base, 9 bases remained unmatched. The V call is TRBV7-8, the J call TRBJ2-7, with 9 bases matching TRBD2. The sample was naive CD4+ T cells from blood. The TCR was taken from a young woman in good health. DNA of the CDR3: TGTGCCAGCAGCCCGCATCGACTAGCGGCGTCCTACGAGCAGTACTTC. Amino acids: CASSPHRLAASYEQYF.